Below, one TCR beta chain is given with its context. This clonotype was seen ten or more times. Its antigen specificity is not known. The record has no base qualities; no much larger clone is one base away. Including the terminal cysteine and phenylalanine, the CDR3 comprises 20 residues. This entry keeps only the CDR3 DNA: 60 bases, framed from base 1. Sequences MNHNS (CDR1) and SASEGT (CDR2) are obtained from the germline V gene. Trimming leaves V shorter by 6 bases and J shorter by 2 bases, with the junction holding 18 bases beyond the gene matches. The hyperthyroidism patients were between 18 and 65 years old and newly diagnosed, with a disease duration of less than 2 months. Exclusion was applied to patients with uncontrolled infections, other autoimmune diseases, pregnancy or lactation. Diagnoses relied on clinical symptoms, serum thyroxine and TRAb, thyroid ultrasound and orbital computed tomography. For progressor patients, blood was drawn at the first diagnosis of hyperthyroidism, before any ophthalmopathy symptoms had appeared. PBMCs were isolated from 7.5 to 10 ml of fresh peripheral blood by Ficoll-Paque density gradient centrifugation. Patients classed as progressors first received a Graves' hyperthyroidism diagnosis and then went on to develop ophthalmopathy during follow-up. Trizol reagent was used to extract total RNA, and RNA quality was then checked on an Agilent 2100 Bioanalyzer.

Amplification of TCR beta CDR3 regions was carried out from RNA transcripts. The TCR CDR3 was subjected to a first round of RT-PCR using the HTBI primer set and the Qiagen OneStep RT-PCR kit. Libraries were constructed in a second round of multiplex PCR, after which size selection and purification were performed. The libraries were sequenced on an Illumina HiSeq2000 using paired-end 100 bp reads. Concerning the study's data processing: SOAPnuke was used to process the raw data, removing reads that contained adapters or uncalled bases, had a mean Phred below 15, or lacked an exact match to the constant primer or identifier. High-quality paired reads were merged with COPE v1.2.5, and unique nucleotide sequences were defined as clonotypes. MiTCR v1.1 was used to align the clonotypes against IMGT TRBV, TRBD and TRBJ reference segments. Analysis was restricted to V-J combinations with a frequency above 0.0001, which covered over 98% of repertoires. The TCS score was defined as the ratio of F50 (clonal expansion) to E x V (chaos), calculated using BLOSUM62-based TCRdist between CDR3 peptides within each V-J. Welch's t-statistics and random forest reduced roughly 500 V-J features to fewer than 15, which were used in a naive Bayes classifier (R e1071). In-frame beta chains were kept once TCRdb had trimmed the public reads at Q25 with fastp and called clones with MiXCR. Each entry merges the rows of one CDR3 protein and shows their most common DNA and genes. The V and J calls shown here were made by TCRdb, not taken from the authors' results. The sample table contains about 290,000 distinct CDR3 sequences; only one count was recorded for roughly 14% of them. Almost 8% of the sample goes to the ten largest clones.

This sample was included in a study of T cells in Graves' hyperthyroidism and ophthalmopathy (dated by TCRdb to the late 2010s). Regarding the study in general: Peripheral blood samples were taken at the time of initial diagnosis, prior to any treatment. TCR V-J signatures able to tell the groups apart were searched for in a discovery cohort of 95 or so patients, of whom over 40 had Graves' ophthalmopathy and around 58 had stable Graves' hyperthyroidism. Prospective prediction of ophthalmopathy was tested in an independent validation cohort consisting of about 19 hyperthyroidism patients and approximately 16 patients who later progressed to ophthalmopathy. The 100 or so discovery patients were divided at random into training and test sets in a 7:3 ratio. In roughly six Graves' hyperthyroidism patients, the study also compared T-cell repertoires from thyroid tissue with T-cell repertoires from blood. After sampling, hyperthyroidism patients received methimazole starting at 30 mg daily, and ophthalmopathy patients received high-dose intravenous methylprednisolone. The paper reports TCR Vbeta CDR3 sequencing of some 140 peripheral blood samples: around 41 ophthalmopathy, 75 to 80 hyperthyroidism and approximately 17 progressor patients. On the study overall, not on this receptor specifically: A model built on a 13 V-J signature distinguished ophthalmopathy from stable hyperthyroidism, reaching roughly 88% sensitivity and about 81% specificity in cross-validation and 80%/75% in testing. In validation, progression to ophthalmopathy was predicted by the model with 70% to 71% sensitivity and 72% to 80% specificity, a median of roughly 6 months before onset. Sample size was not statistically predetermined, and investigators were not blinded to group allocation. Most expanded thyroid clonotypes (frequency above 0.001) were also detected in blood, suggesting blood repertoires may reflect thyroid immune responses.

This sequence was found in a woman in her 30s with Graves' hyperthyroidism that later progressed to Graves' ophthalmopathy. The rearrangement combines TRBV6-1 with TRBJ2-7; 14 central nucleotides agree with TRBD2. The sequenced sample was blood. The DNA reads as follows: TGTGCCAGCAGATCGGGACTAGCGGGAGCTTCAAGAACCAATACCTACGAGCAGTACTTC. Translated, this gives CASRSGLAGASRTNTYEQYF.